These T cell receptor beta chains were read from a single sample in a study of a mutant IDH1 vaccine in newly diagnosed glioma. Method: immunoSEQ multiplex PCR; TCRdb's copy keeps in-frame clones and lacks some. The data contain around 26,000 clones, approximately 78% of them singletons. No cognate antigen is known for these TCRs. The sample consisted of PBMCs, taken from a glioma patient whose treatment included an IDH1 peptide vaccine. Receptors were obtained from a woman in her 30s with glioma. Both conserved end residues are part of each CDR3. The D gene is left open where the match is weak. The size of a clone is reported for some rows only, either as once, few or many, or as a class for expanded clones.

CDR3,DNA,D,J,V,size
CASSYTTRGRENTEAFF,TGCGCCAGCAGCTACACGACGCGGGGCAGAGAGAACACTGAAGCTTTCTTT,-,TRBJ1-1,TRBV5-1,-
CASSLGPSGDTQYF,TGTGCCAGCAGCTTGGGCCCTTCGGGAGATACGCAGTATTTT,-,TRBJ2-3,TRBV5-6,-
CASSSPGQGIYEQYF,TGTGCCAGCAGCTCACCGGGACAGGGAATCTACGAGCAGTACTTC,TRBD1,TRBJ2-7,TRBV7-9,-
CASSPGKDYYEQYF,TGCGCCAGCAGCCCCGGGAAAGACTACTACGAGCAGTACTTC,-,TRBJ2-7,TRBV4-1,-
CASSGASNAYGYTF,TGCGCCAGCAGTGGGGCATCCAACGCCTATGGCTACACCTTC,-,TRBJ1-2,TRBV10-2,once
CASSLGVGDLNTEAFF,TGTGCCAGCAGCTTGGGGGTGGGAGACTTGAACACTGAAGCTTTCTTT,-,TRBJ1-1,TRBV5-6,once
CASSLERNYGYTF,TGTGCCAGCAGCTTGGAGAGGAACTATGGCTACACCTTC,-,TRBJ1-2,TRBV5-6,-
CASSPLGRANYGYTF,TGTGCCAGCAGCCCCTTGGGCAGAGCAAACTATGGCTACACCTTC,-,TRBJ1-2,TRBV6-5,once
CASSGLSEQYF,TGTGCCAGCAGTGGGCTTTCCGAGCAGTACTTC,-,TRBJ2-7,TRBV6-1,-
CASSLPWDKEDGYTF,TGTGCCAGCAGCTTGCCCTGGGACAAAGAGGATGGCTACACCTTC,-,TRBJ1-2,TRBV5-6,few
CASSDSEAGELFF,TGTGCCAGCAGTGACTCAGAAGCGGGGGAGCTGTTTTTT,-,TRBJ2-2,TRBV6-4,-
CASSYGQGKAFF,TGCGCCAGCAGCTACGGACAGGGCAAAGCTTTCTTT,TRBD1,TRBJ1-1,TRBV5-1,-
CASSEGGTDTQYF,TGTGCCAGCAGTGAGGGGGGAACAGATACGCAGTATTTT,-,TRBJ2-3,TRBV6-1,once
CASKREGTPNQPQHF,TGTGCCAGCAAGAGGGAGGGGACACCTAATCAGCCCCAGCATTTT,-,TRBJ1-5,TRBV27,-
CASSNSGQARLGWENGELFF,TGTGCCAGCAGCAACTCGGGACAGGCCCGGTTAGGATGGGAGAACGGGGAGCTGTTTTTT,TRBD1,TRBJ2-2,TRBV13,-
CASSPPKVDEQFF,TGTGCCAGCAGCCCCCCCAAGGTGGATGAGCAGTTCTTC,-,TRBJ2-1,TRBV7-8,once
CASSRDISSYEQYF,TGTGCCAGTAGTAGGGACATTAGCTCCTACGAGCAGTACTTC,-,TRBJ2-7,TRBV19,-
CASSESGGLPYEQYF,TGTGCCAGCAGTGAAAGCGGGGGGTTGCCCTACGAGCAGTACTTC,TRBD2,TRBJ2-7,TRBV6-1,once
CASSPRTADQPQHF,TGTGCCAGCAGTCCACGGACAGCCGATCAGCCCCAGCATTTT,-,TRBJ1-5,TRBV6-5,-
CASSYSGVQPQHF,TGTGCCAGCAGTTACTCCGGGGTCCAGCCCCAGCATTTT,-,TRBJ1-5,TRBV6-5,-
CASNQAGGRETQYF,TGTGCCAGCAACCAAGCGGGGGGGCGGGAGACCCAGTACTTC,TRBD2,TRBJ2-5,TRBV6-5,-
CAWNRGPTEAFF,TGTGCCTGGAACAGGGGGCCCACTGAAGCTTTCTTT,TRBD1,TRBJ1-1,TRBV30,few
CASSFVPGALNYEQYF,TGTGCCAGCAGCTTCGTCCCGGGGGCCTTAAATTACGAGCAGTACTTC,-,TRBJ2-7,TRBV5-8,-
CASPGTDSGTEAFF,TGTGCCTCCCCCGGGACGGATTCAGGTACTGAAGCTTTCTTT,-,TRBJ1-1,TRBV30,once
CASSDRGGAPSYEQYF,TGTGCCAGCAGTGATCGGGGAGGGGCCCCTTCCTACGAGCAGTACTTC,TRBD2,TRBJ2-7,TRBV6-1,-
CASNDREEVPQHF,TGTGCCAGTAACGACCGGGAGGAGGTGCCCCAGCATTTT,-,TRBJ1-5,TRBV19,-
CASSYTTNYGYTF,TGTGCCAGCAGCTATACTACTAACTATGGCTACACCTTC,-,TRBJ1-2,TRBV5-6,-
CASSQAASLHPTDTQYF,TGTGCCAGCAGCCAGGCGGCAAGCCTCCACCCCACAGATACGCAGTATTTT,-,TRBJ2-3,TRBV14,-
CASSSDTTRDAFF,TGTGCCAGCAGCTCGGACACAACTAGGGATGCTTTCTTT,-,TRBJ1-1,TRBV5-4,-
CASSLVGGANQPQHF,TGTGCCAGCAGTCTGGTAGGGGGGGCAAATCAGCCCCAGCATTTT,-,TRBJ1-5,TRBV27,-
CASTARRRGTGTEAFF,TGTGCCAGCACCGCCCGGCGGAGGGGAACTGGCACTGAAGCTTTCTTT,-,TRBJ1-1,TRBV2,-
CASSPLPDSWSPLHF,TGTGCCAGCAGCCCTCTCCCGGACAGTTGGTCACCCCTCCACTTT,-,TRBJ1-6,TRBV9,-
CASSPRSYTGELFF,TGTGCCAGCAGCCCCCGTTCGTACACCGGGGAGCTGTTTTTT,-,TRBJ2-2,TRBV7-7,-